These 26 T cell receptor beta chains were all obtained from the same sample, sequenced in a study of blood T cell repertoires in COVID-19. This table comes from immunoSEQ multiplex PCR, and its TCRdb copy is limited to in-frame clones, with some not included. The sample lists 400,000 to 450,000 clones, over 75% occurring once. Sequencing input: peripheral blood. These receptors were obtained from a woman between 40 and 55 years old with COVID-19, enrolled during active disease.

The V call is TRBV5-4, the J call TRBJ1-3; 7 bases line up with TRBD1. Trimming took 3 bases from V and 4 from J; bases not matched to a gene: 7. CDR1 is SGHNT and CDR2 is YYREEE in the germline V gene (reference sequence). The CDR3 extends over 15 amino acids. DNA of the CDR3: TGTGCCAGCAGCTCCATGTTACAGGGGGGAAACACCATATATTTT. It yields the protein CASSSMLQGGNTIYF.

CDR3 residues: CASSFRKTYEQYF. The CDR3 DNA reads TGTGCCAGCAGTTTCAGGAAAACCTACGAGCAGTACTTC. The chain has TRBV6-6 and TRBJ2-7; D call uncertain. CDR3 length: 13 residues. V lost 4 bases and J 2 bases, leaving 9 bases between the germline ends. CDR1 is MNHNY and CDR2 is SVGAGI in the germline V gene (reference sequence).

This chain uses TRBV6-1 with TRBJ2-1; 7 bases fit TRBD1. The CDR3 totals 14 residues. CDR1 and CDR2 (germline): MNHNS, SASEGT. Trimming at V came to 2 bases and at J to 4 bases, leaving 2 bases not matched to a gene. This CDR3 reads CASSEQGEYNEQFF. CDR3 nucleotides: TGTGCCAGCAGTGAACAGGGGGAGTACAATGAGCAGTTCTTC.

A word on this clone: The same CDR3 can be traced to other DNA sequences in this sample. The J gene is TRBJ2-3, the V gene TRBV6-5; 7 bases align to TRBD1. The CDR3 loop spans 14 amino acids. Germline V lookup: CDR1 MNHEY, CDR2 SVGAGI. J lost 0 bases, V lost 5 bases, and 2 bases had no gene match. In DNA form, the CDR3 reads TGTGCCAGCAGTAGACAGGGTAGCACAGATACGCAGTATTTT. Translating gives CASSRQGSTDTQYF.

The chain is built from TRBV11-3 and TRBJ2-7; 10 nucleotides align to TRBD2. V trimming: 5 bases; J trimming: 6 bases; junction bases outside the gene matches: 13. CDR3 size: 16 residues. Germline V gives CDR1 SGHNT, CDR2 YENEEA. The CDR3 nucleotides read TGTGCCAGCAGCCCCCGGGGGCTAGCGGGAGTCAGCGAGCAGTACTTC. Protein product: CASSPRGLAGVSEQYF.

In its sample, this clone was seen once. The V and J genes are TRBV10-2 and TRBJ1-1, with TRBD1 identical over 8 bases. The CDR3 length is 16 residues. Trimming removed 4 bases from V and 4 bases from J; junction bases left unmatched: 11. Germline CDR1 reads WSHSY; CDR2 reads SAAADI. The CDR3 spells CASSGLRGLRSTEAFF. The CDR3, as DNA: TGCGCCAGCAGTGGACTCAGGGGGCTAAGGTCCACTGAAGCTTTCTTT.

The chain recombines TRBV3-1 (or the pseudogene TRBV3-2) with TRBJ2-3; no reliable D call. This CDR3 contains 15 residues. Germline assignment: CDR1 LGHDT and CDR2 YNNKEL (reference sequence). V lost 4 bases to trimming and J lost 0 bases, with 11 bases between them. This CDR3 is CASSPRRISTDTQYF. The CDR3 nucleotides are TGTGCCAGCAGCCCTAGACGGATAAGCACAGATACGCAGTATTTT.

A word on this clone: Within the sample, other DNA sequences also encode this same CDR3. This sequence joins TRBV9 and TRBJ2-7; D remains ambiguous. The CDR3 length is 14 residues. Germline V gene sequence: CDR1 SGDLS, CDR2 YYNGEE. V was trimmed by 0 bases and J by 1 base, leaving 8 bases between them. CDR3 DNA: TGTGCCAGCAGCGTAGGTGGCAGTTCCTACGAGCAGTACTTC. It is translated as CASSVGGSSYEQYF.

V usage is TRBV3-1 (or the pseudogene TRBV3-2) and J usage is TRBJ2-1; maybe TRBD2 (6 bases). This CDR3 has 15 residues. Germline CDR1 reads LGHDT; CDR2 reads YNNKEL (reference sequence). V was trimmed by 2 bases and J by 3 bases, leaving 11 bases between them. CDR3 residues: CASSQRGLGYNEQFF. The CDR3 DNA is TGTGCCAGCAGCCAAAGGGGACTTGGCTACAATGAGCAGTTCTTC.

This rearrangement joins TRBV11-2 to TRBJ1-6, with no clear D. The V gene lost 2 bases and the J gene lost 6 bases, with 11 bases spanning the gap. CDR1 and CDR2 (germline): SGHAT, FQNNGV. The CDR3 is 15 residues long. Here the CDR3 reads CASSLFGDFNSPLHF. CDR3 nucleotide sequence: TGTGCCAGCAGCTTATTCGGAGATTTTAATTCACCCCTCCACTTT.

V gene TRBV28 combines with J gene TRBJ1-5; perhaps TRBD1 as D (5 bases). CDR1 and CDR2 (germline): MDHEN, SYDVKM. Trimming took off 2 bases at V and 0 bases at J, with 11 bases between the two ends. This CDR3 has 16 residues. As DNA, the CDR3 is TGTGCCAGCAGTTTAGGGGCGGTAGATAGCAATCAGCCCCAGCATTTT. The encoded protein is CASSLGAVDSNQPQHF.

V and J are TRBV28 and TRBJ1-3; tentatively, D is TRBD1 (5 bases). With 2 bases removed from V and 9 bases from J, the gap between germline ends came to 17 bases. The CDR3 sequence is 15 residues long. Per the germline V gene, CDR1 is MDHEN and CDR2 is SYDVKM. CDR3 nucleotides: TGTGCCAGCAGTTTAAGTCGTCAGGGTAGGGGCACCATATATTTT. Translation gives CASSLSRQGRGTIYF.

The rearrangement joins TRBV9 to TRBJ1-2; TRBD1 agrees at 7 bases. The CDR3 spans 15 residues. Germline CDR1 and CDR2: SGDLS and YYNGEE. V shed 3 bases, J shed 0 bases, and the junction held 5 bases outside the gene matches. In DNA form, the CDR3 reads TGTGCCAGCAGCGGGGGACAGATGACTAACTATGGCTACACCTTC. Amino acid sequence: CASSGGQMTNYGYTF. Filled out from reference TRBV9 and TRBJ1-2, the complete variable domain reads DSGVTQTPKHLITATGQRVTLRCSPRSGDLSVYWYQQSLDQGLQFLIQYYNGEERAKGNILERFSAQQFPDLHSELNLSSLELGDSALYFCASSGGQMTNYGYTFGSGTRLTVV.

V is TRBV7-3 and J is TRBJ2-1; D is perhaps TRBD1 (8 bases). The germline CDR1 and CDR2 sequences are SGHTA and FQGTGA. Trimming pared 5 bases from V and 8 bases from J, leaving 13 bases between. The CDR3 loop spans 13 amino acids. The CDR3: CASSRTGGDEQFF. DNA for the CDR3: TGTGCCAGCAGCCGAACAGGGGGGGATGAGCAGTTCTTC.

The chain employs TRBV6-1 and TRBJ1-6; TRBD1 matches 7 bases. CDR1 MNHNS and CDR2 SASEGT come from the germline V gene. V was clipped by 4 bases and J by 6 bases; unmatched bases: 12. The CDR3 length is 17 residues. The DNA of the CDR3 is TGTGCCAGCAGTGCCCCCTCCGGGACAGAATCTAATTCACCCCTCCACTTT. Residues: CASSAPSGTESNSPLHF.

V gene TRBV11-2 combines with J gene TRBJ1-1; D unclear. Germline V gives CDR1 SGHAT, CDR2 FQNNGV. Trimming removed 3 bases from V and 4 bases from J, with 6 bases in between. The CDR3 is made up of 12 amino acids. The CDR3 is CASSFRGTEAFF. The CDR3 DNA follows: TGTGCCAGCAGCTTCAGAGGCACTGAAGCTTTCTTT.

Regarding this clone: This may arise from a read error, as a much more abundant clone is one base away. Other nucleotide sequences from this sample produce the same CDR3. V is TRBV5-1 and J is TRBJ1-1; unclear D gene. Trimming pared 2 bases from V and 1 base from J, leaving 6 bases between. Germline V gene lookup returns CDR1 SGHRS and CDR2 YFSETQ. There are 13 residues in the CDR3. As DNA, the CDR3 is TGCGCCAGCAGCTTCCGGGGGAACACTGAAGCTTTCTTT. This sequence encodes CASSFRGNTEAFF.

As DNA, the CDR3 is TGTGCCAGCAGACCCTGGACAAAATACAATGAGCAGTTCTTC. Translating it yields CASRPWTKYNEQFF. The genes are TRBV11-2 and TRBJ2-1; a possible D gene is TRBD1 (5 bases). Germline V gene data show CDR1 as SGHAT and CDR2 as FQNNGV. There are 14 residues in the CDR3. Trimming removed 6 bases from V and 4 bases from J, with 13 bases in between.

The CDR3: CASSQGAGTEAFF. In nucleotides, the CDR3 is TGTGCCAGCAGCCAGGGGGCCGGCACTGAAGCTTTCTTT. This chain uses TRBV7-3 with TRBJ1-1; TRBD1 matches at 8 bases. The CDR3 extends over 13 amino acids. Per the germline V gene, CDR1 is SGHTA and CDR2 is FQGTGA. Trimming removed 5 bases from V and 4 bases from J; junction bases left unmatched: 3.

The genes are TRBV10-3 and TRBJ1-2, with a tentative D call TRBD1 (6 bases). The CDR3 loop spans 13 amino acids. Germline values: CDR1 ENHRY, CDR2 SYGVKD. V lost 8 bases, J lost 0 bases, and 10 bases lay in between. CDR3 region: CAISAGANYGYTF. DNA for the CDR3: TGTGCCATCTCGGCAGGGGCTAACTATGGCTACACCTTC.

This chain joins TRBV9 and TRBJ1-2; weak D call: TRBD1 (6 bases). Trimming cost V 6 bases and J 6 bases, with 12 bases left between them. Looked up from germline, CDR1 is SGDLS and CDR2 is YYNGEE. CDR3 length: 12 residues. The CDR3 bases are TGTGCCAGCACCCAAGGGGGGGATGGCTACACCTTC. Protein sequence: CASTQGGDGYTF.

This chain joins TRBV19 and TRBJ1-4, with D unresolved. Germline CDR1 LNHDA, CDR2 SQIVND (reference sequence). CDR3 length: 15 residues. V was shortened by 10 bases and J by 5 bases, with 20 bases between the two germline ends. The DNA of the CDR3 is TGTGCCACTTCCACGGTGGGGAGGGAAAATGAAAAACTGTTTTTT. Translated: CATSTVGRENEKLFF.

The V and J genes are TRBV28 and TRBJ2-1, with D uncertain. The germline V gene encodes CDR1 MDHEN and CDR2 SYDVKM. CDR3 length equals 12 residues. V was shortened by 7 bases and J by 4 bases, with 8 bases between the two germline ends. The CDR3 DNA sequence: TGTGCCAGCACCAATAGTTACAATGAGCAGTTCTTC. Translated: CASTNSYNEQFF.

The chain carries TRBV5-1 and TRBJ1-5; D might be TRBD1 (5 bases). V was cut by 0 bases and J by 7 bases, with 11 bases left in between. The CDR3 covers 14 residues. CDR1 and CDR2 (germline): SGHRS, YFSETQ. The CDR3 nucleotides are TGCGCCAGCAGCTTGGAGGCAGGGTCACAGCCCCAGCATTTT. Translated, it gives CASSLEAGSQPQHF. The whole variable domain, filled in from reference TRBV5-1 and TRBJ1-5, reads KAGVTQTPRYLIKTRGQQVTLSCSPISGHRSVSWYQQTPGQGLQFLFEYFSETQRNKGNFPGRFSGRQFSNSRSEMNVSTLELGDSALYLCASSLEAGSQPQHFGDGTRLSIL.

This sequence joins TRBV25-1 and TRBJ2-7; weak D call: TRBD1 (5 bases). Germline V gene lookup returns CDR1 MGHDK and CDR2 SYGVNS. Trimming removed 11 bases from V and 0 bases from J, with 14 bases in between. The CDR3 totals 13 residues. This chain's CDR3 is CASRMDNSYEQYF. The CDR3 region has the DNA TGTGCCTCCCGAATGGACAACTCCTACGAGCAGTACTTC.

In its sample, this clone was seen once. One end of the junction does not line up with germline, which may come from a read error. This chain connects TRBV11-2 to TRBJ1-1; D not certain. This CDR3 spans 15 amino acids. The germline gives CDR1 SGHAT, CDR2 FQNNGV. The CDR3 region has the DNA TGTGCCAGCAGCCTAGAATGGTGGAGTGGCACTGAAGCTTTCTTT. It is translated as CASSLEWWSGTEAFF.